This paragraph covers one T cell receptor (beta chain) sequence. Its antigen is not identified. This CDR3 region has 16 residues. The V end was cut by 0 bases, the J end by 0 bases, with 12 bases between. The germline V gene encodes CDR1 SGDLS and CDR2 YYNGEE. This record comes from a study of response to subunit inactivated influenza vaccine. TCRdb used MiXCR to reprocess the RT-PCR reads, holding one entry per CDR3 protein. The sample lists 250,000 to 350,000 distinct CDR3 sequences, around 20% occurring once. Findings and limits, study-wide: Authors suggested each seasonal influenza vaccination recruits few new T cells.

This TCR was sampled from a man aged 50 to 75 who received an inactivated influenza vaccine. The material sequenced was PBMCs from blood, taken around 22 months after vaccination. V and J are TRBV9 and TRBJ2-5; D is unresolved. CDR3 in DNA: TGTGCCAGCAGCGTAGCATCGGGTTCACACCAAGAGACCCAGTACTTC. Protein sequence: CASSVASGSHQETQYF.